The clone carrying this T cell receptor beta chain was seen a few times. The antigen is unknown. 60 Vbeta and 13 Jbeta primers were used in PCR. Original data processing: Counted up in a later analysis, unique TCR beta chains came to roughly 80 million, with around 10 million shared. Sequencing used immunoSEQ multiplex PCR; TCRdb keeps in-frame clones, though not all of them. V, J and clone size are those of that table, while D and trimming were read from the DNA. The sample has about 200,000 clones; approximately 78% are singletons. The germline gives CDR1 MNHEY, CDR2 SVGAGI. This CDR3 is 16 amino acids long. Trimming cost V 0 bases and J 0 bases, with 12 bases left between them. The data stem from a study of cytomegalovirus exposure and HLA in healthy donors. Study at large: Out of 398 genotyped donors, roughly 78% belonged to the Caucasian-associated ancestry cluster. Study results and caveats: In a later analysis, most CMV-associated TCR beta chains appeared HLA-restricted.

The sequenced sample was PBMCs. The gene calls are TRBV6-5 and TRBJ2-7; TRBD2 is a possible D gene (5 bases). This TCR derives from a male donor in good health and CMV-seronegative. CDR3 coding DNA: TGTGCCAGCAGTTACTCGCGGACTCTTAGCTCCTACGAGCAGTACTTC. It translates to CASSYSRTLSSYEQYF.